This TCR beta chain was recorded in a study of Ad26.COV2.S vaccination and SARS-CoV-2 variants. In the study overall: Administration of Ad26.COV2.S was intramuscular, either once or twice 56 days apart. Study observations and caveats: Researchers reported similar non-spike TCR breadth in vaccine and placebo recipients. People given the vaccine had a wider spike-specific TCR breadth than placebo recipients did.

The CDR3 extends over 15 amino acids. CDR1 SGHRS and CDR2 YFSETQ come from the germline V gene. V shed 4 bases, J shed 4 bases, and the junction held 6 bases outside the gene matches. Treatment indicated: roughly 20 received Ad26.COV2.S at low or high dose, single or two shots; a few received placebo; per-sample allocation not given. Sampling was done on day 63 after the first vaccine or placebo injection. The donor was a Boston adult aged 18-55 years. Profiling relied on immunoSEQ multiplex PCR, and the TCRdb table lists in-frame clones only, not all of them. The sample shows about 350,000 clones, around 90% of them seen only once. As regards this clone: What it binds is not known.

This sequence joins TRBV5-1 and TRBJ2-3; 10 nucleotides line up with TRBD2. Material: peripheral blood, obtained in a trial of Ad26.COV2.S vaccine versus placebo. The TCR originated in a person between 18 and 60 years old who received the Ad26.COV2.S COVID-19 vaccine or a placebo. DNA for the CDR3: TGCGCCAGCAGCCCGGATAGCGGGGGGCCAGATACGCAGTATTTT. Translating it yields CASSPDSGGPDTQYF.